This TCR beta chain was sequenced in a study of control samples from healthy donors and cancer patients. The length of the CDR3 is 14 residues. J was trimmed by 9 bases and V by 5 bases; bases with no gene match: 7. CDR1 is SEHNR and CDR2 is FQNEAQ in the germline V gene (reference sequence). The table came from immunoSEQ multiplex PCR; TCRdb's copy has only in-frame clones and leaves some out. The repertoire holds some 87,000 clones, roughly 88% seen once, with roughly 11% in the top ten. The sequence derives from a man between 60 and 75 years old with head and neck cancer. The chain couples TRBV7-9 to TRBJ1-6, with 7 nucleotides matching TRBD1. The sequencing sample was made of PBMCs. In DNA form, the CDR3 reads TGTGCCAGCAGCACCAATTCAGGGGGTTCACCCCTCCACTTT. This translates into CASSTNSGGSPLHF. The full variable domain, rest sourced from reference TRBV7-9 and TRBJ1-6, is DTGVSQNPRHKITKRGQNVTFRCDPISEHNRLYWYRQTLGQGPEFLTYFQNEAQLEKSRLLSDRFSAERPKGSFSTLEIQRTEQGDSAMYLCASSTNSGGSPLHFGNGTRLTVT.